A selection of T cell receptor beta chains follows, all from one sample in a study of blood T cell repertoires in COVID-19. The repertoire was sequenced with immunoSEQ multiplex PCR; TCRdb's copy has only in-frame clones and lacks some. The profile covers about 140,000 clones, with about 83% appearing a single time and 3.4% taken by the ten largest. Specimen: PBMCs or T cells enriched from blood (not recorded which). Every receptor here comes from a woman aged 50 to 65 with acute COVID-19. The CDR3 runs from the conserved cysteine through the conserved F or W. D genes are given only for firm matches. Clone size is stated in some rows and not others, as once, few, many or a class when expanded.

clone size: -
V gene: TRBV5-1
D gene: -
J gene: TRBJ2-4
CDR3 protein: CASRDSGGNKNIQYF
CDR3 DNA: TGCGCCAGCCGGGACTCCGGAGGAAACAAAAACATTCAGTACTTC

clone size: -
V gene: TRBV7-8
D gene: -
J gene: TRBJ2-7
CDR3 protein: CASSLGQGPSYEQYF
CDR3 DNA: TGTGCCAGCAGCTTAGGCCAGGGGCCTTCCTACGAGCAGTACTTC

clone size: -
V gene: TRBV5-4
D gene: -
J gene: TRBJ2-1
CDR3 protein: CASRYTSSSSSYNEQFF
CDR3 DNA: TGTGCCAGCAGGTACACTAGCTCCTCGAGCTCCTACAATGAGCAGTTCTTC

clone size: -
V gene: TRBV7-2
D gene: TRBD2
J gene: TRBJ2-3
CDR3 protein: CASSRASGSMATDTQYF
CDR3 DNA: TGTGCCAGCAGCCGTGCTAGCGGGAGTATGGCCACAGATACGCAGTATTTT

clone size: -
V gene: TRBV2
D gene: TRBD2
J gene: TRBJ2-3
CDR3 protein: CASARTSAWGDTQYF
CDR3 DNA: TGTGCCAGTGCCAGGACTAGCGCTTGGGGAGATACGCAGTATTTT

clone size: -
V gene: TRBV7-2
D gene: -
J gene: TRBJ1-2
CDR3 protein: CASSEDRTNLFGYTF
CDR3 DNA: TGTGCCAGCAGCGAAGACAGAACAAACTTATTCGGCTACACCTTC

clone size: -
V gene: TRBV19
D gene: -
J gene: TRBJ1-5
CDR3 protein: CASSSQGRNQPQHF
CDR3 DNA: TGTGCCAGTAGTAGCCAGGGCCGCAATCAGCCCCAGCATTTT

clone size: once
V gene: TRBV19
D gene: TRBD2
J gene: TRBJ2-3
CDR3 protein: CASRRLAGVFTDTQYF
CDR3 DNA: TGTGCCAGTAGGAGACTAGCGGGAGTTTTTACAGATACGCAGTATTTT

clone size: -
V gene: TRBV5-1
D gene: TRBD1
J gene: TRBJ2-2
CDR3 protein: CASSKTQGTGELFF
CDR3 DNA: TGCGCCAGCAGCAAAACACAGGGGACCGGGGAGCTGTTTTTT

clone size: -
V gene: TRBV29-1
D gene: TRBD2
J gene: TRBJ2-7
CDR3 protein: CSVVSGVTPYF
CDR3 DNA: TGCAGCGTCGTTAGCGGGGTTACTCCGTACTTC

clone size: -
V gene: TRBV6-1
D gene: -
J gene: TRBJ1-5
CDR3 protein: CASSDVQNQPQHF
CDR3 DNA: TGTGCCAGCAGTGATGTCCAAAATCAGCCCCAGCATTTT

clone size: -
V gene: TRBV7-3
D gene: -
J gene: TRBJ2-3
CDR3 protein: CASSLDARGASDTQYF
CDR3 DNA: TGTGCCAGCAGCTTGGATGCCCGGGGGGCCTCAGATACGCAGTATTTT

clone size: -
V gene: TRBV19
D gene: -
J gene: TRBJ2-3
CDR3 protein: CATRGGTGQLTQYF
CDR3 DNA: TGTGCCACCCGGGGGGGGACAGGGCAATTAACGCAGTATTTT

clone size: -
V gene: TRBV27
D gene: TRBD1
J gene: TRBJ2-7
CDR3 protein: CASSITRTGSYEQYF
CDR3 DNA: TGTGCCAGCAGTATAACACGGACAGGGTCCTACGAGCAGTACTTC